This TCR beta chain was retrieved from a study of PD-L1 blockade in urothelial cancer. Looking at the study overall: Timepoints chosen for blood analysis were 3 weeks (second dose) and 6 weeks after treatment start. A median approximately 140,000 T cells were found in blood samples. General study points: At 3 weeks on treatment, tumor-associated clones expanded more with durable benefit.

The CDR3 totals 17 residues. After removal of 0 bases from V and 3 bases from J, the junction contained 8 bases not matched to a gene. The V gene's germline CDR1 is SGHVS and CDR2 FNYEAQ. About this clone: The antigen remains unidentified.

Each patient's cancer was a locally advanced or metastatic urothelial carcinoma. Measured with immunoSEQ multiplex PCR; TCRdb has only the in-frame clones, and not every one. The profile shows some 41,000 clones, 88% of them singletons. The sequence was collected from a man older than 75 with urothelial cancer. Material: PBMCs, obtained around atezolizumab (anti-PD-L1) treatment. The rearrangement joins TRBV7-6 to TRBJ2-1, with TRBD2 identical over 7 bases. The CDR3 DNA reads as TGTGCCAGCAGCTTAGCTTCTCTGGCTAGCGGCTACAATGAGCAGTTCTTC. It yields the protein CASSLASLASGYNEQFF. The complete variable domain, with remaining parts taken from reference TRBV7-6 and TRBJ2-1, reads GAGVSQSPRYKVTKRGQDVALRCDPISGHVSLYWYRQALGQGPEFLTYFNYEAQQDKSGLPNDRFSAERPEGSISTLTIQRTEQRDSAMYRCASSLASLASGYNEQFFGPGTRLTVL.